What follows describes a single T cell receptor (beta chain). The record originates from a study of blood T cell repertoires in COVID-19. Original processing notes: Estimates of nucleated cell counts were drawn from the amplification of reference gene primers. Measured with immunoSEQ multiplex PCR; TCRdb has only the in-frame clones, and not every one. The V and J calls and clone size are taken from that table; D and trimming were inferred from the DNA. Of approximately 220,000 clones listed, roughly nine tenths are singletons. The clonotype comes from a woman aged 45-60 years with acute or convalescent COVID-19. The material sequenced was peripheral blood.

The DNA for the CDR3 is TGTGCCAGCAGCCAATCGGGACTAGCGGGTTACAATGAGCAGTTCTTC. The encoded protein is CASSQSGLAGYNEQFF. This chain links TRBV7-9 with TRBJ2-1; TRBD2 matches 12 bases. The CDR3 contains 16 residues. Germline trimming cut 5 bases from V and 4 bases from J; bases unmatched to any gene: 6. The germline gives CDR1 SEHNR, CDR2 FQNEAQ (reference sequence).